Below are 14 T cell receptor beta chains sequenced from a single sample in a study of PD-L1 blockade in urothelial cancer. Method: immunoSEQ multiplex PCR; TCRdb's copy keeps in-frame clones and lacks some. The sample includes around 86,000 clones, around four fifths of them seen just once. Time point: pretreatment peripheral blood. The sequenced sample was PBMCs, obtained around atezolizumab (anti-PD-L1) treatment. Receptors originate from a man aged 40-55 years with urothelial cancer.

V and J are TRBV28 and TRBJ2-5; maybe TRBD1 (6 bases). V lost 6 bases, J lost 0 bases, and 8 bases lay in between. The CDR3 extends over 13 amino acids. Germline V gives CDR1 MDHEN, CDR2 SYDVKM. DNA for the CDR3: TGTGCCAGCAGCCGGACAGACCAAGAGACCCAGTACTTC. Residues: CASSRTDQETQYF.

This clone was seen only a few times. This chain joins TRBV6-1 and TRBJ1-5, with D perhaps TRBD1 (5 bases). The V end was cut by 4 bases, the J end by 2 bases, with 12 bases between. The CDR3 consists of 15 residues. In germline, CDR1 is MNHNS, CDR2 SASEGT. Written as DNA, the CDR3 is TGTGCCAGCAGTGGGGAGGGGTTGGGCAATCAGCCCCAGCATTTT. It is translated as CASSGEGLGNQPQHF.

The chain uses TRBV5-6 and TRBJ1-4; D is unclear. V was clipped by 4 bases and J by 7 bases, with 17 bases between them. There are 15 residues in the CDR3. Germline assignment: CDR1 SGHDT and CDR2 YYEEEE. The CDR3 is CASSNPGVAFEKLFF. The CDR3, as DNA: TGTGCCAGCAGCAATCCCGGGGTTGCCTTTGAAAAACTGTTTTTT.

The gene calls are TRBV30 and TRBJ2-2; the D gene is possibly TRBD2 (6 bases). V was cut by 4 bases and J by 3 bases, with 6 bases left in between. The length of the CDR3 is 12 residues. Germline V CDR1 and CDR2: GTSNPN, SVGIG (reference sequence). The CDR3, as DNA: TGTGCCTGGACGGGGGACACCGGGGAGCTGTTTTTT. Its translation is CAWTGDTGELFF.

The chain links TRBV5-8 to TRBJ2-5, with 10 nucleotides matching TRBD2. The CDR3 contains 16 residues. The germline V gene encodes CDR1 SGHTS and CDR2 YDEGEE. V dropped 4 bases and J dropped 8; count of bases not matched to a gene: 14. For the CDR3, the DNA is TGTGCCAGCAGCCTGTTCACGGGACTAGCGAGCGATACCCAGTACTTC. Amino acid sequence: CASSLFTGLASDTQYF.

This clone showed up just once. The chain carries TRBV29-1 and TRBJ2-7; 7 bases are shared with TRBD2. This CDR3 has 14 amino acids. The germline V gene encodes CDR1 SQVTM and CDR2 ANQGSEA. Germline trimming cut 6 bases from V and 7 bases from J; bases unmatched to any gene: 15. The CDR3 DNA is TGCAGCGTCGATGCGGGAGAGGGTGGTAGGGAGCAGTACTTC. Translating it yields CSVDAGEGGREQYF.

V and J are TRBV19 and TRBJ2-3; perhaps TRBD1 as D (5 bases). Trimming shortened V by 5 bases and J by 4 bases, and 10 bases separated the two germline ends. The CDR3 length is 13 residues. Germline CDR1 is LNHDA and CDR2 is SQIVND (reference sequence). The CDR3 region is CASSPQGPDTQYF. The CDR3 nucleotides are TGTGCCAGTAGTCCCCAGGGCCCAGATACGCAGTATTTT.

This clone was seen just once. The gene calls are TRBV7-8 and TRBJ1-2; TRBD1 is a possible D gene (5 bases). This CDR3 contains 14 residues. The V gene lost 3 bases and the J gene lost 4 bases, with 12 bases spanning the gap. Germline CDR1 reads SGHVS; CDR2 reads FQNEAQ. The CDR3 coding sequence is TGTGCCAGCAGCTTGGGGCGGATAGCCTATGGCTACACCTTC. Translating it yields CASSLGRIAYGYTF.

About this clone itself: At one boundary the junction diverges from the germline segment, which might be a read error. The chain couples TRBV19 to TRBJ2-3; 7 bases agree with TRBD2. The CDR3 sequence is 15 residues long. The germline CDR1 and CDR2 sequences are LNHDA and SQIVND (reference sequence). The CDR3 loop is CASSSGYTLRDTQYF. The CDR3 DNA sequence: TGTGCCAGCAGTAGCGGGTATACCCTCCGGGATACGCAGTATTTT.

This chain uses TRBV5-1 with TRBJ2-7, with 7 bases that match TRBD1. The CDR3 runs 14 residues. J gave up 6 bases and V 2 bases, and 8 bases lay outside the gene matches. Germline assignment: CDR1 SGHRS and CDR2 YFSETQ. The CDR3, as DNA: TGCGCCAGCAGCTTAAAGACAGGGTTCTTCGAGCAGTACTTC. Protein: CASSLKTGFFEQYF.

V is TRBV6-5 and J is TRBJ1-1; D is possibly TRBD1 (6 bases). Germline V gene sequence: CDR1 MNHEY, CDR2 SVGAGI. V lost 8 bases to trimming and J lost 1 base, with 11 bases between them. The CDR3 totals 13 residues. The CDR3 reads CASCQGTNTEAFF. CDR3 DNA: TGTGCCAGCTGCCAGGGGACGAACACTGAAGCTTTCTTT.

The rearrangement joins TRBV6-4 to TRBJ2-7; 13 bases are a match to TRBD2. Per germline, CDR1 MRHNA and CDR2 SNTAGT. The CDR3 sequence is 15 residues long. Germline trimming cut 4 bases from V and 7 bases from J; bases unmatched to any gene: 7. In nucleotides, the CDR3 is TGTGCCAGCAGTGTCCATGGACTAGCGGGAGAAGAGCAGTACTTC. Translation: CASSVHGLAGEEQYF.

V usage is TRBV11-2 and J usage is TRBJ2-7, with D perhaps TRBD1 (6 bases). This CDR3 comprises 13 residues. Germline-derived CDR1 and CDR2 are SGHAT and FQNNGV. V gave up 0 bases and J gave up 3 bases, with 6 bases separating them. The CDR3 is CASSLDRGYEQYF. The CDR3 region has the DNA TGTGCCAGCAGCTTAGACAGGGGCTACGAGCAGTACTTC.

This clone was detected only once. The chain is built from TRBV6-5 and TRBJ2-2, with D perhaps TRBD1 (5 bases). V was shortened by 2 bases and J by 1 base, with 8 bases between the two germline ends. The CDR3 consists of 15 residues. CDR1 and CDR2 (germline): MNHEY, SVGAGI. DNA for the CDR3: TGTGCCAGCAGTTACGACAGCCTGAACACCGGGGAGCTGTTTTTT. It encodes CASSYDSLNTGELFF.